The next 14 T cell receptor beta chains were all read from a single sample in a study of response to subunit inactivated influenza vaccine. TCRdb called the RT-PCR reads again in MiXCR, with one record for every CDR3 protein. The profile shows more than 550,000 distinct CDR3 sequences, about 10% of them singletons. The material sequenced was PBMCs from blood, taken on the day of vaccination. These receptors all come from a man aged 45-60 years who received an inactivated influenza vaccine.

This chain uses TRBV7-9 with TRBJ1-2; 10 bases are a match to TRBD1. Germline CDR1 is SEHNR and CDR2 is FQNEAQ (reference sequence). This CDR3 has 16 amino acids. V shed 4 bases, J shed 3 bases, and the junction held 8 bases outside the gene matches. The CDR3 nucleotides read TGTGCCAGCAGCTCGTACACCGGGACAGGGGACTATGGCTACACCTTC. It codes for CASSSYTGTGDYGYTF.

This clonotype was detected only a few times. This sequence joins TRBV27 and TRBJ2-2; D not resolved. CDR3 length: 15 residues. Between the trimmed V and J ends, which lost 7 bases and 0 bases, there was a span of 12 bases. CDR1 is MNHEY, CDR2 SMNVEV, per germline (reference sequence). CDR3 loop: CASTIDKSNTGELFF. The CDR3 DNA reads TGTGCCAGCACCATAGACAAATCGAACACCGGGGAGCTGTTTTTT.

The J gene is TRBJ2-4, the V gene TRBV28; 7 bases fit TRBD2. After removal of 3 bases from V and 9 bases from J, the junction contained 11 bases not matched to a gene. Germline V gene lookup returns CDR1 MDHEN and CDR2 SYDVKM. This CDR3 comprises 15 residues. The CDR3 sequence: CASSLGGSDLAIQYF. In DNA form, the CDR3 reads TGTGCCAGCAGTTTGGGCGGGAGCGATTTAGCCATTCAGTACTTC.

There are a few counts of this clonotype. This chain links TRBV28 with TRBJ2-3, with D possibly being TRBD2 (5 bases). V lost 7 bases, J lost 5 bases, and 22 bases lay in between. Germline V gives CDR1 MDHEN, CDR2 SYDVKM. This CDR3 contains 16 residues. The CDR3 sequence is CASTNNAGPRQDTQYF. DNA of the CDR3: TGTGCCAGCACCAATAATGCGGGCCCTCGCCAAGATACGCAGTATTTT.

This clonotype was detected many times. CDR3 coding DNA: TGTGCCATCAGTGAGTCGCCCCAGGGTACTAATGAAAAACTGTTTTTT. Amino acids: CAISESPQGTNEKLFF. The J gene is TRBJ1-4, the V gene TRBV10-3; D is possibly TRBD1 (5 bases). Trimming shortened V by 0 bases and J by 2 bases, and 10 bases separated the two germline ends. The CDR3 totals 16 residues. Germline values: CDR1 ENHRY, CDR2 SYGVKD.

This clonotype was detected a few times. This chain's CDR3 is CASSLEVGNQPQHF. The DNA of the CDR3 is TGTGCCAGCAGCTTAGAGGTGGGCAATCAGCCCCAGCATTTT. The gene calls are TRBV7-9 and TRBJ1-5; D ambiguous. Germline CDR1 and CDR2: SEHNR and FQNEAQ (reference sequence). This CDR3 region has 14 residues. Trimming cost V 1 base and J 2 bases, with 6 bases left between them.

The genes are TRBV4-3 and TRBJ2-1; 8 bases match TRBD2. This CDR3 comprises 16 residues. The germline gives CDR1 LGHNA, CDR2 YSLEER. The junction had 4 bases not matched to a gene; V was cut back by 0 bases and J by 3 bases. The CDR3 spells CASSQEASGRYNEQFF. The CDR3 coding sequence is TGCGCCAGCAGCCAAGAGGCTAGCGGGCGCTACAATGAGCAGTTCTTC.

This clonotype came up a few times. The J gene is TRBJ2-3, the V gene TRBV12-3 or TRBV12-4, with 8 bases that match TRBD1. This CDR3 has 13 amino acids. J was trimmed by 1 base and V by 10 bases; bases with no gene match: 4. The CDR3 sequence is CATSTGGTDTQYF. In DNA form, the CDR3 reads TGTGCCACCTCGACAGGGGGCACAGATACGCAGTATTTT.

J is TRBJ2-7 and V is TRBV12-3 or TRBV12-4, with D maybe TRBD1 (6 bases). This CDR3 has 13 residues. V was clipped by 5 bases and J by 5 bases, with 13 bases between them. The CDR3: CASSTQGNHEQYF. The CDR3 DNA sequence: TGTGCCAGCAGTACACAGGGAAACCACGAGCAGTACTTC.

This clonotype was counted at least ten times. The genes are TRBV12-3 or TRBV12-4 and TRBJ1-4, with 10 bases fitting TRBD1. This CDR3 comprises 14 residues. V lost 7 bases and J lost 6; bases outside the gene matches: 5. The CDR3 bases are TGTGCCAGCACCTCGGACAGGGGGGATGAAAAACTGTTTTTT. It yields the protein CASTSDRGDEKLFF.

This clonotype came up a few times. The chain combines TRBV4-2 with TRBJ2-1, with 7 bases lining up with TRBD1. The CDR3 spans 16 residues. Germline V CDR1 and CDR2: LGHNA, YNFKEQ. V shed 3 bases and J 3 bases; nucleotides not matched to a gene: 8. DNA of the CDR3: TGTGCCAGCAGCCAGATGGGACAGAAAATCTACAATGAGCAGTTCTTC. Translated: CASSQMGQKIYNEQFF.

There are many counts of this clonotype. V gene TRBV5-1 combines with J gene TRBJ2-7; D is ambiguous. V lost 4 bases, J lost 3 bases, and 14 bases lay in between. This CDR3 region has 14 residues. Germline values: CDR1 SGHRS, CDR2 YFSETQ. The CDR3 nucleotides read TGCGCCAGCAGCCCTTTCGGGCAGAACTACGAGCAGTACTTC. This gives the protein CASSPFGQNYEQYF.

This clonotype was seen more than once but under ten times. This chain links TRBV5-1 with TRBJ2-5; tentatively, D is TRBD2 (5 bases). CDR1 is SGHRS and CDR2 is YFSETQ in the germline V gene. The length of the CDR3 is 13 residues. With 2 bases removed from V and 4 bases from J, the gap between germline ends came to 9 bases. In DNA, the CDR3 is TGCGCCAGCAGCTTCGGACTGGTAGAGACCCAGTACTTC. Its translation: CASSFGLVETQYF.

This clonotype was observed a handful of times. This chain uses TRBV27 with TRBJ2-7; possible D gene TRBD1, 5 bases. Germline V lookup: CDR1 MNHEY, CDR2 SMNVEV (reference sequence). This CDR3 region has 14 residues. V lost 0 bases and J 7 bases, leaving 13 bases between the germline ends. The CDR3 region has the DNA TGTGCCAGCAGTTTATCCGCAGGGATGAGGGAGCAGTACTTC. Residues: CASSLSAGMREQYF.